Below are 25 T cell receptor beta chains sequenced from a single sample in a study of regulatory T cells in long-lasting Graves disease. Combining iRepertoire HTBI primers with Arm-PCR of CDR3 regions, the authors built TCR beta libraries. Via MiXCR, TCRdb re-called the multiplex PCR reads, giving one row per CDR3 protein. Of under 450,000 distinct CDR3 sequences in the sample, roughly 10% were seen once. The time point was: newly diagnosed GD, antithyroid drugs for less than 3 months. There was RNA extracted from PBMCs, and the TCR library was made from it. Separately, the same data were catalogued under a study of T cells in Graves' hyperthyroidism and ophthalmopathy.

The sequencing here drew on peripheral blood mononuclear cells (PBMCs), taken at new diagnosis, from a patient treated with antithyroid drugs. Receptors were obtained from a woman between 18 and 29 years old with Graves disease.

This clonotype came up many times. The chain carries TRBV7-6 and TRBJ2-5; D gene ambiguous. Trimming stripped 0 bases from V and 5 bases from J, with 10 bases between. Germline-derived CDR1 and CDR2 are SGHVS and FNYEAQ. This CDR3 has 14 amino acids. In DNA form, the CDR3 reads TGTGCCAGCAGCTTAGCGAGAGATCGGGAGACCCAGTACTTC. Protein: CASSLARDRETQYF.

Regarding this clonotype: No conserved phenylalanine or tryptophan is present at the end of the CDR3, so a read error is the likely explanation. The rearrangement uses TRBV20-1 and TRBJ2-7; no firm D call. The CDR3 is made up of 16 amino acids. Germline CDR1 is DFQATT and CDR2 is SNEGSKA (reference sequence). V was clipped by 0 bases and J by 3 bases, with 18 bases between them. In DNA form, the CDR3 reads TGCAGTGCTAGAGATCTTAAGAGACCCATCCTCTACGAGCAGTACCTC. Translation: CSARDLKRPILYEQYL.

The chain couples TRBV6-2 or TRBV6-3 to TRBJ2-5; no clear D. Per germline, CDR1 MNHEY and CDR2 SVGEGT. This CDR3 has 16 amino acids. V shed 6 bases and J shed 7 bases, with 24 bases lying between them. This chain's CDR3 is CASSLFGQFRSLTQYF. CDR3 in DNA: TGTGCCAGCAGCCTATTTGGCCAGTTCAGGTCTTTGACCCAGTACTTC.

Only a few counts were recorded for this clonotype. J is TRBJ2-6 and V is TRBV6-5; a possible D gene is TRBD1 (6 bases). The V end lost 0 bases, the J end lost 0 bases, and 6 bases lay between the germline ends. The CDR3 loop spans 16 amino acids. Germline CDR1 and CDR2: MNHEY and SVGAGI. CDR3 DNA sequence: TGTGCCAGCAGTTACTCGGACAGCTCTGGGGCCAACGTCCTGACTTTC. It translates to CASSYSDSSGANVLTF.

There are a few counts of this clonotype. The rearrangement uses TRBV27 and TRBJ2-2, with D unresolved. CDR1 MNHEY and CDR2 SMNVEV come from the germline V gene (reference sequence). V was shortened by 0 bases and J by 4 bases, with 9 bases between the two germline ends. This CDR3 is 15 amino acids long. CDR3 coding DNA: TGTGCCAGCAGTTTATCAGGGTTCAGCACCGGGGAGCTGTTTTTT. It specifies CASSLSGFSTGELFF.

This clonotype has ten or more counts. V gene TRBV7-2 combines with J gene TRBJ2-3; D gene uncertain. The V gene's germline CDR1 is SGHTA and CDR2 FQGNSA. This CDR3 has 13 residues. The ends were cut back, 3 bases at V and 4 bases at J, with 8 bases in the middle. The CDR3 here is CASSFSEADTQYF. The CDR3 nucleotides read TGTGCCAGCAGCTTCAGCGAGGCAGATACGCAGTATTTT.

This clonotype showed up many times. V and J are TRBV27 and TRBJ2-1; TRBD1 matches 9 bases. CDR3 length equals 15 residues. V dropped 3 bases and J dropped 7; count of bases not matched to a gene: 7. The germline V gene encodes CDR1 MNHEY and CDR2 SMNVEV (reference sequence). The CDR3 sequence is CASSFTRQGGNEQFF. The CDR3 DNA reads as TGTGCCAGCAGTTTCACTAGACAGGGGGGGAATGAGCAGTTCTTC.

This clonotype was counted ten times or more. The rearrangement uses TRBV6-5 and TRBJ1-6, with D possibly being TRBD1 (6 bases). CDR3 length: 16 amino acids. The ends were cut back, 6 bases at V and 3 bases at J, with 15 bases in the middle. The germline V gene encodes CDR1 MNHEY and CDR2 SVGAGI. The CDR3 sequence is CASSYRDILYNSPLHF. The CDR3 region has the DNA TGTGCCAGCAGCTACCGGGACATCCTCTATAATTCACCCCTCCACTTT.

This clonotype has at least ten counts. The chain links TRBV20-1 to TRBJ1-5; D is ambiguous. Germline CDR1 DFQATT, CDR2 SNEGSKA (reference sequence). Trimming stripped 0 bases from V and 5 bases from J, with 23 bases between. The CDR3 has 18 amino acids. CDR3 protein: CSARDARKVTGGDQPQHF. In nucleotides, the CDR3 is TGCAGTGCTAGAGACGCCCGCAAAGTAACCGGTGGGGATCAGCCCCAGCATTTT.

This clonotype was seen a handful of times. The chain combines TRBV4-1 with TRBJ1-2; D not certain. Trimming removed 4 bases at V and 7 bases at J, with 10 bases between. There are 12 residues in the CDR3. Per the germline V gene, CDR1 is MGHRA and CDR2 is YSYEKL. The CDR3 spells CASSPDAIGYTF. CDR3 in DNA: TGCGCCAGCAGCCCGGACGCTATTGGCTACACCTTC.

This clonotype was counted ten times or more. Mismatch with germline at one junction end may stem from a read error. The genes are TRBV2 and TRBJ1-5, with D possibly matching TRBD1 (6 bases). Germline V gene data show CDR1 as SNHLY and CDR2 as FYNNEI. This CDR3 comprises 14 residues. CDR3 nucleotides: TGTGCCAGCAGTGCAGACAGGAGAAATCACCCCCAGCATTTT. Translating gives CASSADRRNHPQHF.

The chain combines TRBV19 with TRBJ2-1; no firm D call. The CDR3 has 12 amino acids. V was shortened by 5 bases and J by 8 bases, with 10 bases between the two germline ends. Germline CDR1 LNHDA, CDR2 SQIVND (reference sequence). The CDR3 nucleotides are TGTGCCAGTAGTTGGGGTATCGATGAGCAGTTCTTC. Amino acids: CASSWGIDEQFF.

In this sample, this clonotype turned up many times. V is TRBV24-1 and J is TRBJ1-4, with 9 bases matching TRBD1. The CDR3 loop spans 16 amino acids. Germline CDR1 reads KGHDR; CDR2 reads SFDVKD. Unmatched junction bases numbered 10, after V lost 5 bases and J lost 7 bases. The CDR3 spells CATSGYTGTGTEKLFF. As DNA, the CDR3 is TGTGCCACCAGTGGTTACACCGGGACAGGGACTGAAAAACTGTTTTTT.

This clonotype was observed a few times. This chain connects TRBV20-1 to TRBJ2-5; possibly TRBD2 for D (5 bases). This CDR3 comprises 14 residues. CDR1 is DFQATT, CDR2 SNEGSKA, per germline (reference sequence). Trimming shortened V by 4 bases and J by 3 bases, and 15 bases separated the two germline ends. The CDR3 coding sequence is TGCAGTGCTAAACTGGGGAGTCAGAAAGAGACCCAGTACTTC. It yields the protein CSAKLGSQKETQYF.

The CDR3 bases are TGCAGTGCTAGAGACGGGGGACCTCAAGAGACCCAGTACTTC. As protein: CSARDGGPQETQYF. The V call is TRBV20-1, the J call TRBJ2-5, with D perhaps matching TRBD2 (6 bases). V was shortened by 0 bases and J by 2 bases, with 10 bases between the two germline ends. CDR3 length equals 14 residues. From germline, CDR1 is DFQATT and CDR2 SNEGSKA (reference sequence).

This clonotype occurred many times. This chain uses TRBV13 with TRBJ1-1; D might be TRBD1 (5 bases). CDR3 size: 14 residues. The germline V gene has CDR1 PRHDT and CDR2 FYEKMQ (reference sequence). The ends were cut back, 3 bases at V and 3 bases at J, with 11 bases in the middle. The CDR3: CASSFTRGDTEAFF. CDR3 in DNA: TGTGCCAGCAGCTTTACCCGGGGCGACACTGAAGCTTTCTTT.

This clonotype was picked up many times. The V call is TRBV7-9, the J call TRBJ2-1; the D call may be TRBD1 or TRBD2 (6 bases each). The CDR3 is 14 amino acids. Trimming pared 1 base from V and 6 bases from J, leaving 10 bases between. Germline assignment: CDR1 SEHNR and CDR2 FQNEAQ (reference sequence). The chain's CDR3 is CASSLEGGGNEQFF. CDR3 in DNA: TGTGCCAGCAGCTTAGAGGGGGGAGGCAATGAGCAGTTCTTC.

This clonotype has ten or more counts. The chain combines TRBV6-2 or TRBV6-3 with TRBJ2-3; 7 bases line up with TRBD2. The junction had 12 bases not matched to a gene; V was cut back by 2 bases and J by 10 bases. Germline loops: CDR1 MNHEY, CDR2 SVGEGT. There are 15 residues in the CDR3. The CDR3 loop reads CASSYPTLGGGAQYF. CDR3 DNA: TGTGCCAGCAGTTACCCCACCCTGGGGGGGGGAGCGCAGTATTTT.

The chain recombines TRBV4-3 with TRBJ1-1; no firm D call. V lost 4 bases and J 3 bases, leaving 15 bases between the germline ends. Per germline, CDR1 LGHNA and CDR2 YSLEER. This CDR3 has 15 amino acids. CDR3 in DNA: TGCGCCAGCAGCCGAAACGCTAGGAGGGACACTGAAGCTTTCTTT. This translates into CASSRNARRDTEAFF.

There are many counts of this clonotype. J is TRBJ1-1 and V is TRBV20-1; a possible D gene is TRBD1 (6 bases). Germline V gene data show CDR1 as DFQATT and CDR2 as SNEGSKA (reference sequence). With 5 bases removed from V and 0 bases from J, the gap between germline ends came to 13 bases. The CDR3 contains 14 residues. The CDR3 region is CSALGAYLNTEAFF. DNA for the CDR3: TGCAGTGCTTTGGGGGCGTATCTGAACACTGAAGCTTTCTTT.

This chain joins TRBV20-1 and TRBJ1-2, with D uncertain. Trimming pared 0 bases from V and 5 bases from J, leaving 10 bases between. CDR1 DFQATT and CDR2 SNEGSKA come from the germline V gene (reference sequence). This CDR3 region has 13 residues. In nucleotides, the CDR3 is TGCAGTGCTAGAGATCGTGGCGGATATGGCTACACCTTC. It codes for CSARDRGGYGYTF.

This clonotype appeared a few times. The chain is built from TRBV5-1 and TRBJ2-2; possible D gene TRBD1, 6 bases. This CDR3 has 16 amino acids. Trimming removed 4 bases from V and 10 bases from J, with 23 bases in between. Germline CDR1 and CDR2: SGHRS and YFSETQ. This chain's CDR3 is CASSINIGIQGEELFF. The CDR3 DNA sequence: TGCGCCAGCAGCATAAATATTGGTATACAGGGTGAGGAGCTGTTTTTT. The full variable domain, in which reference TRBV5-1 and TRBJ2-2 provide the parts outside the CDR3, is KAGVTQTPRYLIKTRGQQVTLSCSPISGHRSVSWYQQTPGQGLQFLFEYFSETQRNKGNFPGRFSGRQFSNSRSEMNVSTLELGDSALYLCASSINIGIQGEELFFGEGSRLTVL.

The V and J genes are TRBV7-8 and TRBJ2-3, with D tentatively TRBD2 (6 bases). Per the germline V gene, CDR1 is SGHVS and CDR2 is FQNEAQ. The V end lost 2 bases, the J end lost 0 bases, and 12 bases lay between the germline ends. CDR3 length: 16 amino acids. The CDR3 spells CASSLQRAASTDTQYF. CDR3 DNA sequence: TGTGCCAGCAGCTTACAGCGGGCCGCTAGCACAGATACGCAGTATTTT.

The V and J genes are TRBV5-1 and TRBJ1-2, with D perhaps matching TRBD1 (5 bases). V lost 0 bases to trimming and J lost 8 bases, with 14 bases between them. This CDR3 has 14 residues. Germline values: CDR1 SGHRS, CDR2 YFSETQ. Written as DNA, the CDR3 is TGCGCCAGCAGCTTGGGGGGCCGTCCCGAGGGCTACACCTTC. Translating gives CASSLGGRPEGYTF.

This clonotype was recorded at least ten times. The DNA of the CDR3 is TGTGCCAGCAGGAACAGGGTGGAAGCTTTCTTT. Translated, it gives CASRNRVEAFF. This sequence joins TRBV12-3 or TRBV12-4 and TRBJ1-1; a possible D gene is TRBD1 (6 bases). Between the trimmed V and J ends, which lost 6 bases and 8 bases, there was a span of 10 bases. The CDR3 length is 11 residues.